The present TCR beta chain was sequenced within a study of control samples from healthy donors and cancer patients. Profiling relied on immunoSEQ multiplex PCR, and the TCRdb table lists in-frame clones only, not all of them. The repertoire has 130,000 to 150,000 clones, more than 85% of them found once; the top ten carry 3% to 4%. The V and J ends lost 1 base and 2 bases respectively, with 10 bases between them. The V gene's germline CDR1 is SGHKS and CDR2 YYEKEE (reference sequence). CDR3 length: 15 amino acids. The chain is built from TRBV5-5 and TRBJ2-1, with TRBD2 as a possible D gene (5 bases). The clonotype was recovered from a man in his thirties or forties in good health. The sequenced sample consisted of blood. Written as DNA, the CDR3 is TGTGCCAGCAGCTTGAACGGGGATGCCTACAATGAGCAGTTCTTC. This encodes CASSLNGDAYNEQFF. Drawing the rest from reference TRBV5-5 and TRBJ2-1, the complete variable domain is DAGVTQSPTHLIKTRGQQVTLRCSPISGHKSVSWYQQVLGQGPQFIFQYYEKEERGRGNFPDRFSARQFPNYSSELNVNALLLGDSALYLCASSLNGDAYNEQFFGPGTRLTVL.